These 14 T cell receptor beta chains were sequenced from one sample in a study of blood T cell repertoires in COVID-19 (dated by TCRdb to about 2020). The library was produced with the immunoSEQ multiplex PCR assay. TCRdb took this table from immuneACCESS and kept in-frame rearrangements with V and J called. Such tables lack part of the clones; where checked against another copy, unresolved V genes explain under half of the gap, and the rest is unexplained. For this sample there are about 300,000 clones; approximately 83% appear just once. Approximately 10% of the sample goes to the ten largest clones. Sequencing was carried out using peripheral blood. Receptors were obtained from a woman aged 45-60 years who had recovered from COVID-19.

This clone was counted once. The rearrangement joins TRBV7-9 to TRBJ2-1; the match to TRBD2 covers 8 bases. Germline CDR1 is SEHNR and CDR2 is FQNEAQ (reference sequence). Trimming removed 1 base from V and 9 bases from J; junction bases left unmatched: 5. The length of the CDR3 is 14 residues. CDR3 loop: CASSLGARGGEQFF. CDR3 in DNA: TGTGCCAGCAGCTTAGGGGCCCGGGGGGGTGAGCAGTTCTTC.

CDR3 protein: CASGKAGGSYNEQFF. CDR3 nucleotides: TGTGCTAGTGGTAAAGCGGGAGGGTCCTACAATGAGCAGTTCTTC. The genes are TRBV12-5 and TRBJ2-1, with 10 bases fitting TRBD2. This CDR3 spans 15 amino acids. The J segment lost 1 base and the V segment lost 5 bases, leaving 2 bases of the junction unmatched. Germline V lookup: CDR1 LGHNT, CDR2 FRNRAP. Full variable domain (remainder filled in from reference TRBV12-5 and TRBJ2-1): DARVTQTPRHKVTEMGQEVTMRCQPILGHNTVFWYRQTMMQGLELLAYFRNRAPLDDSGMPKDRFSAEMPDATLATLKIQPSEPRDSAVYFCASGKAGGSYNEQFFGPGTRLTVL.

The genes are TRBV7-9 and TRBJ2-2; weak D call: TRBD2 (7 bases). V was cut by 7 bases and J by 6 bases, with 21 bases left in between. Per the germline V gene, CDR1 is SEHNR and CDR2 is FQNEAQ (reference sequence). The CDR3 has 16 amino acids. The DNA for the CDR3 is TGTGCCAGCACCCTAGCCGGGGGGCGCGGGGCCGGGGAGCTGTTTTTT. Amino acid sequence: CASTLAGGRGAGELFF. Combining the CDR3 with reference TRBV7-9 and TRBJ2-2 gives the whole variable domain DTGVSQNPRHKITKRGQNVTFRCDPISEHNRLYWYRQTLGQGPEFLTYFQNEAQLEKSRLLSDRFSAERPKGSFSTLEIQRTEQGDSAMYLCASTLAGGRGAGELFFGEGSRLTVL.

The V gene is TRBV5-5, the J gene TRBJ1-2; 8 nucleotides align to TRBD1. Germline CDR1 SGHKS, CDR2 YYEKEE (reference sequence). The V gene end was trimmed by 0 bases and the J gene end by 0 bases; junction bases not matched to a gene: 4. This CDR3 spans 16 amino acids. CDR3 DNA sequence: TGTGCCAGCAGCTTGGGGACAGGGACCGCTAACTATGGCTACACCTTC. This encodes CASSLGTGTANYGYTF.

DNA for the CDR3: TGTGCCAGCAGCTTACATCCGGGAGGGTTAGTTGGAAACACCATATATTTT. Protein: CASSLHPGGLVGNTIYF. The chain recombines TRBV7-2 with TRBJ1-3, with D hard to call. Trimming removed 2 bases from V and 3 bases from J, with 17 bases in between. The CDR3 extends over 17 amino acids. Germline V gene data show CDR1 as SGHTA and CDR2 as FQGNSA.

The genes are TRBV5-6 and TRBJ2-7, with D maybe TRBD1 (6 bases). Trimming removed 2 bases from V and 7 bases from J, with 16 bases in between. The length of the CDR3 is 14 residues. Germline CDR1 reads SGHDT; CDR2 reads YYEEEE. The CDR3 nucleotides are TGTGCCAGCAGCTTCAGTGGGGGCTTTTCAGAGCAGTACTTC. Amino acids: CASSFSGGFSEQYF.

The genes are TRBV6-2 or TRBV6-3 and TRBJ2-7; 14 bases are shared with TRBD2. V trimming: 5 bases; J trimming: 3 bases; junction bases outside the gene matches: 6. This CDR3 has 16 amino acids. The V gene's germline CDR1 is MNHEY and CDR2 SVGEGT. The CDR3 coding sequence is TGTGCCAGCAGTGAGACAGGGACTAGCGGGAGCTACGAGCAGTACTTC. This encodes CASSETGTSGSYEQYF.

Only one count was recorded for this clone. This chain uses TRBV19 with TRBJ2-1; 7 bases agree with TRBD1. Germline V gene data show CDR1 as LNHDA and CDR2 as SQIVND (reference sequence). This CDR3 spans 17 amino acids. Unmatched junction bases numbered 11, after V lost 5 bases and J lost 1 base. This CDR3 reads CASSGPTGVGSYNEQFF. CDR3 coding DNA: TGTGCCAGTAGTGGACCTACAGGGGTTGGGTCCTACAATGAGCAGTTCTTC.

The rearrangement joins TRBV5-1 to TRBJ2-3; 10 bases fit TRBD2. This CDR3 region has 13 residues. Trimming at V came to 6 bases and at J to 6 bases, leaving 4 bases not matched to a gene. Germline V gives CDR1 SGHRS, CDR2 YFSETQ. The CDR3 nucleotides read TGCGCCAGCAACCGAGCGGGAGGGGATACGCAGTATTTT. This sequence encodes CASNRAGGDTQYF.

In its sample, this clone was seen a few times. The chain combines TRBV19 with TRBJ1-1; 10 bases are shared with TRBD1. CDR1 and CDR2 from the germline V gene are LNHDA and SQIVND (reference sequence). The V segment lost 6 bases and the J segment 10 bases; nucleotides outside the gene matches: 5. The CDR3 has 12 amino acids. CDR3 residues: CASSDRTGGAFF. The CDR3 bases are TGTGCCAGTAGCGACAGGACAGGGGGAGCTTTCTTT.

The chain combines TRBV6-5 with TRBJ1-1; 10 positions agree with TRBD1. The ends lost 6 bases at V and 4 bases at J; junction bases unmatched: 5. From germline, CDR1 is MNHEY and CDR2 SVGAGI. The CDR3 has 14 amino acids. CDR3 coding DNA: TGTGCCAGCAGCCCAGGGACAGGGGCCACTGAAGCTTTCTTT. Amino acid sequence: CASSPGTGATEAFF.

The J gene is TRBJ2-2, the V gene TRBV4-3; 9 positions match TRBD2. Trimming took 6 bases from V and 0 from J; bases not matched to a gene: 8. The CDR3 extends over 17 amino acids. The germline CDR1 and CDR2 sequences are LGHNA and YSLEER. The CDR3 region is CASSRGLAGTNTGELFF. The DNA of the CDR3 is TGCGCCAGCAGTCGGGGGCTAGCGGGAACGAACACCGGGGAGCTGTTTTTT.

The CDR3 nucleotides are TGTGCCAGCAGGGATCGAGGCAACACCTACGAGCAGTACTTC. It yields the protein CASRDRGNTYEQYF. The rearrangement joins TRBV3-1 (or the pseudogene TRBV3-2) to TRBJ2-7; no firm D call. V lost 6 bases and J 2 bases, leaving 14 bases between the germline ends. Germline V gene data show CDR1 as LGHDT and CDR2 as YNNKEL (reference sequence). This CDR3 contains 14 residues.

The V gene is TRBV27, the J gene TRBJ1-5, with D perhaps matching TRBD1 (6 bases). Germline V lookup: CDR1 MNHEY, CDR2 SMNVEV (reference sequence). The CDR3 is made up of 14 amino acids. Trimming took off 6 bases at V and 6 bases at J, with 15 bases between the two ends. The CDR3 here is CASRDTGWAQPQHF. DNA for the CDR3: TGTGCCAGCAGGGATACAGGGTGGGCTCAGCCCCAGCATTTT.